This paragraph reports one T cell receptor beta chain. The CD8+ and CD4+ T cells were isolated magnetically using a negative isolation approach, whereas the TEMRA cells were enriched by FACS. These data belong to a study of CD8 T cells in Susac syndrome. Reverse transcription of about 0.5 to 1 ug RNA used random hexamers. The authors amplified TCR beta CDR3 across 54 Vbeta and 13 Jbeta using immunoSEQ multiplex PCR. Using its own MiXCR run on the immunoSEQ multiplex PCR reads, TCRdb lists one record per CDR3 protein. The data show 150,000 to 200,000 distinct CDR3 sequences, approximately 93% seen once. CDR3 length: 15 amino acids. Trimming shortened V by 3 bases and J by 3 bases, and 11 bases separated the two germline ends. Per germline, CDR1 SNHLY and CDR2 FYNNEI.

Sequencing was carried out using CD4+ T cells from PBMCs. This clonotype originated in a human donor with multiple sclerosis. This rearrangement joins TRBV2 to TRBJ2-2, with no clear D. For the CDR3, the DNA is TGTGCCAGCAGTGAGATTCCTGGGGACACCGGGGAGCTGTTTTTT. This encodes CASSEIPGDTGELFF.